This T cell receptor (beta chain) stems from a study of T cell changes during pregnancy in multiple sclerosis. Germline CDR1 is MGHRA and CDR2 is YSYEKL. Trimming pared 1 base from V and 2 bases from J, leaving 12 bases between. The CDR3 runs 15 residues. This table comes from immunoSEQ multiplex PCR, and its TCRdb copy is limited to in-frame clones, with some not included. Here the sample spans tens of thousands of clones, around 89% being singletons. The material sequenced was CD4+ T cells from peripheral blood mononuclear cells, taken in the first trimester of pregnancy. The chain recombines TRBV4-1 with TRBJ2-7; TRBD2 is a possible D gene (6 bases). The receptor was isolated from a female donor with multiple sclerosis, enrolled in a pregnancy study. The CDR3 spells CASSQAEGGTYEQYF. As DNA, the CDR3 is TGCGCCAGCAGCCAAGCTGAGGGAGGTACCTACGAGCAGTACTTC.